What follows describes a single T cell receptor (beta chain). Its antigen remains unknown. The CDR3 totals 17 residues. CDR1 is PRHDT and CDR2 is FYEKMQ in the germline V gene (reference sequence). V was pared by 5 bases and J by 2 bases, with 12 bases of the junction left unmatched. The record originates from a study of cytomegalovirus exposure and HLA in healthy donors. At the level of the study: An early release of data contained 75 million to 100 million unique TCRs, which came from HLA-typed donors. Study-level results: Upon later analysis, TCR association rates were observed to vary by HLA locus, being highest for DRB1 and lowest for HLA-C.

The primer mix had 60 Vbeta and 13 Jbeta primers. Only in-frame clones appear in the TCRdb table, and some are missing; sequencing was by immunoSEQ multiplex PCR. The sample carries some 120,000 clones, about 83% recorded once. Although they were nominally healthy when sampled, donors likely had unrecorded immune exposures. The rearrangement uses TRBV13 and TRBJ2-5; 9 bases are shared with TRBD2. The sequence was obtained from a woman between 40 and 55 years old in good health and CMV-seropositive. The sample taken for sequencing was PBMCs. This chain's CDR3 is CASSPPRRLAEQETQYF. The CDR3 DNA reads as TGTGCCAGCAGCCCTCCCCGCAGACTAGCGGAACAAGAGACCCAGTACTTC. Full variable domain (missing parts from reference TRBV13 and TRBJ2-5): AAGVIQSPRHLIKEKRETATLKCYPIPRHDTVYWYQQGPGQDPQFLISFYEKMQSDKGSIPDRFSAQQFSDYHSELNMSSLELGDSALYFCASSPPRRLAEQETQYFGPGTRLLVL.